This T cell receptor (beta chain) was captured in a study of blood T cell repertoires in COVID-19. Produced via immunoSEQ multiplex PCR; TCRdb's table is partial and in-frame only. Among about 130,000 clones listed, roughly 83% were seen once. The age range of participants was roughly 18 to 90 years, with residence in about 25 US areas. The sequenced sample consisted of PBMCs or T cells enriched from blood (not recorded which). The sequence derives from a man between 50 and 59 years old who had recovered from COVID-19.

The DNA for the CDR3 is TGTGCCAGCAGACAACAGGGTTGGCAGCCCCAGCATTTT. Its protein is CASRQQGWQPQHF. The chain couples TRBV28 to TRBJ1-5, with TRBD1 as a possible D gene (6 bases). CDR1 MDHEN and CDR2 SYDVKM come from the germline V gene. This CDR3 is 13 amino acids long. V gave up 6 bases and J gave up 7 bases, with 13 bases separating them.